The rows below give T cell receptor beta chains drawn from one sample of a study of blood T cell repertoires in COVID-19. Profiling relied on immunoSEQ multiplex PCR, and the TCRdb table lists in-frame clones only, not all of them. The data contain over 85,000 clones, 72% of them singletons. Sequenced: peripheral blood. The receptors shown here come from a woman aged 55-69 years with acute or convalescent COVID-19. CDR3s include the opening cysteine and the closing phenylalanine or tryptophan. The D gene is left open where the match is weak. Expanded clones are given a class, and other clones once, few, many or no size at all.

V	size	J	D	DNA	CDR3
TRBV11-2	.	TRBJ1-1	.	TGTGCCAGCAGCCCCCAGGGAACGACTGAAGCTTTCTTT	CASSPQGTTEAFF
TRBV5-1	.	TRBJ2-7	TRBD2	TGCGCCAGCAGCAAACTAGCGGGGGAGTCCTACGAGCAGTACTTC	CASSKLAGESYEQYF
TRBV5-6	once	TRBJ1-6	.	TGTGCCAGCACCGACTCGACGTTAAGCTCCTATAATTCACCCCTCCACTTT	CASTDSTLSSYNSPLHF
TRBV27	.	TRBJ2-3	TRBD1	TGTGCCAGCAGCCGGGGACAGGGGGTTAGTACAGATACGCAGTATTTT	CASSRGQGVSTDTQYF
TRBV27	.	TRBJ1-5	.	TGTGCCAGCAGACGAGGCGGGATGAGCAATCAGCCCCAGCATTTT	CASRRGGMSNQPQHF
TRBV7-9	once	TRBJ1-2	TRBD1	TGTGCCAGCAGCTCGACAGGGGTCTATGGCTACACCTTC	CASSSTGVYGYTF
TRBV30	once	TRBJ1-1	.	TGTGCCTTGATACAGGGTGTGAACACTGAAGCTTTCTTT	CALIQGVNTEAFF
TRBV24-1	once	TRBJ1-2	.	TGTGCCACCACCGATGCCAGGGGCTATGGCTACACCTTC	CATTDARGYGYTF
TRBV10-3	once	TRBJ1-1	TRBD1	TGTGCCATCAGCGGACAGGCCGACACTGAAGCTTTCTTT	CAISGQADTEAFF
TRBV24-1	.	TRBJ2-7	.	TGTGCCACCAGTGATTTGGGAGGTTACGAGCAGTACTTC	CATSDLGGYEQYF
TRBV27	.	TRBJ1-2	TRBD1	TGTGCCAGCAGTCCCCCCCCGGGACAGCCAGATGGCTACACCTTC	CASSPPPGQPDGYTF
TRBV7-3	.	TRBJ2-2	.	TGTGCCAGCAGCCCCGGGATGAGTTACACCGGGGAGCTGTTTTTT	CASSPGMSYTGELFF
TRBV12-3/TRBV12-4	few	TRBJ2-7	TRBD1	TGTGCCAGCAGTTTCGGGACAGGGCTTGGTCAGTACTTC	CASSFGTGLGQYF
TRBV2	.	TRBJ2-7	TRBD1	TGTGCCAGCACCTACTTGGGACAGGGGGACGAGCAGTACTTC	CASTYLGQGDEQYF
TRBV20-1	.	TRBJ1-1	.	TGCAGTGCTTCACTCACTGAAGCTTTCTTT	CSASLTEAFF
TRBV30	.	TRBJ1-5	.	TGTGCCTGGAGTGCCGGGACTACGAGTCAGCCCCAGCATTTT	CAWSAGTTSQPQHF